This TCR beta chain was recorded in a study of blood T cell repertoires in COVID-19. Study background: Acute-phase and convalescent COVID-19 samples originated in the United States, Italy and Spain. The cDNA or gDNA used as material had been derived from T cells, B-cell-depleted T cells, or PBMCs.

The V and J ends lost 1 base and 5 bases respectively, with 8 bases between them. Germline V gene data show CDR1 as LGHNA and CDR2 as YSLEER. There are 13 residues in the CDR3. Original processing methods: Quantification of nucleated cells was approximated via reference gene primer amplification. The data were produced by immunoSEQ multiplex PCR, yet TCRdb's version contains in-frame clones alone and is incomplete. V, J and clone size derive from that table, while D and trimming were established from the DNA sequence. In the table there are tens of thousands of clones, around 90% of which are singletons.

The chain recombines TRBV4-3 with TRBJ1-1; D possibly corresponds to TRBD1 (5 bases). The origin of this receptor is a woman aged 50 to 60 with active or convalescent COVID-19. The specimen sequenced was peripheral blood. The CDR3 loop is CASSQGDSTEAFF. The CDR3 DNA reads TGCGCCAGCAGCCAAGGAGACAGTACTGAAGCTTTCTTT.